The T cell receptor beta chain described here comes from a study of blood T cell repertoires in COVID-19. The wider study: The cDNA or gDNA used as material had been derived from T cells, B-cell-depleted T cells, or PBMCs.

V lost 5 bases, J lost 0 bases, and 12 bases lay in between. Germline CDR1 and CDR2: SGHAT and FQNNGV. The CDR3 is 15 residues long. Data came from immunoSEQ multiplex PCR; TCRdb stores just in-frame clones and leaves some out. This table holds about 230,000 clones, about 87% found once. This rearrangement joins TRBV11-2 to TRBJ2-3, with D possibly being TRBD2 (6 bases). The sequenced material came from PBMCs or T cells enriched from blood (not recorded which). The clonotype comes from a woman in her 30s who had been exposed to COVID-19. The chain's CDR3 is CASSVPGTSTDTQYF. CDR3 bases: TGTGCCAGCAGCGTACCCGGGACTAGCACAGATACGCAGTATTTT. Full variable domain (remainder filled in from reference TRBV11-2 and TRBJ2-3): EAGVAQSPRYKIIEKRQSVAFWCNPISGHATLYWYQQILGQGPKLLIQFQNNGVVDDSQLPKDRFSAERLKGVDSTLKIQPAKLEDSAVYLCASSVPGTSTDTQYFGPGTRLTVL.